This section outlines one TCR beta chain sequence together with its context. Its target is unknown. RNA transcripts provided the template for amplifying TCR beta CDR3 regions. HTBI-primed RT-PCR formed the first round, and a multiplex PCR formed the second. MiXCR was run by TCRdb on the multiplex PCR reads, yielding one entry per CDR3 protein. The repertoire holds around 1.1 million distinct CDR3 sequences, about two fifths seen once, with roughly 10% in the top ten. The hyperthyroidism patients had a new diagnosis of under 2 months' duration and were aged 18 to 65. If patients had other autoimmune diseases, uncontrolled infections, pregnancy or lactation, they were excluded. Clinicians diagnosed using symptoms, serum thyroxine, TRAb, thyroid ultrasound and orbital computed tomography. This entry comes from a study of Graves' ophthalmopathy and Graves' hyperthyroidism. After removal of 4 bases from V and 6 bases from J, the junction contained 3 bases not matched to a gene. The CDR3 spans 13 residues. Per the germline V gene, CDR1 is SGHTS and CDR2 is YDEGEE.

Study results and limitations: Built on 13 signatures, a model told ophthalmopathy apart from stable hyperthyroidism with approximately 85% sensitivity and 80% to 82% specificity.

Sequenced material: peripheral blood or thyroid tissue (not recorded which). The V and J genes are TRBV5-8 and TRBJ1-1; 10 bases match TRBD1. The receptor was isolated from an adult man with Graves' hyperthyroidism. DNA for the CDR3: TGTGCCAGCAGCACGGGACAGGGGCCTGAAGCTTTCTTT. Residues: CASSTGQGPEAFF.